A single sample gave rise to the 11 T cell receptor beta chains below, sequenced in a study of control samples from healthy donors and cancer patients. Profiling relied on immunoSEQ multiplex PCR, and the TCRdb table lists in-frame clones only, not all of them. Altogether 200,000 or so clones are present, about 93% being singletons, with the ten largest covering 1.5%. Material: blood. These receptors were taken from a man aged 50-59 years in good health.

The chain is built from TRBV19 and TRBJ2-7, with TRBD2 matching 8 bases. Unmatched junction bases numbered 7, after V lost 9 bases and J lost 0 bases. CDR1 LNHDA and CDR2 SQIVND come from the germline V gene (reference sequence). The CDR3 totals 14 residues. CDR3 in DNA: TGTGCCAGCAAACTAGCGGCCAACTCCTACGAGCAGTACTTC. The encoded protein is CASKLAANSYEQYF.

The V call is TRBV5-8, the J call TRBJ1-6; D gene uncertain. Trimming pared 4 bases from V and 7 bases from J, leaving 15 bases between. The CDR3 sequence is 15 residues long. Germline V lookup: CDR1 SGHTS, CDR2 YDEGEE. In DNA form, the CDR3 reads TGTGCCAGCAGCCTCCAGGTCCGTAGAAATTCACCCCTCCACTTT. It encodes CASSLQVRRNSPLHF. Supplemented by reference TRBV5-8 and TRBJ1-6, the full variable domain reads EAGVTQSPTHLIKTRGQQATLRCSPISGHTSVYWYQQALGLGLQFLLWYDEGEERNRGNFPPRFSGRQFPNYSSELNVNALELEDSALYLCASSLQVRRNSPLHFGNGTRLTVT.

The chain uses TRBV6-1 and TRBJ2-7; the D is unclear. The CDR3 is made up of 12 amino acids. Germline loops: CDR1 MNHNS, CDR2 SASEGT. V was shortened by 2 bases and J by 6 bases, with 8 bases between the two germline ends. The CDR3 bases are TGTGCCAGCAGTGAAATCCCCGTCGAGCAGTACTTC. Its protein product is CASSEIPVEQYF.

This chain joins TRBV19 and TRBJ2-7; D possibly corresponds to TRBD2 (6 bases). The germline CDR1 and CDR2 sequences are LNHDA and SQIVND (reference sequence). Trimming removed 3 bases from V and 0 bases from J, with 12 bases in between. The CDR3 sequence is 15 residues long. CDR3 in DNA: TGTGCCAGTAGTATCGAACCCGGGGGCTCCTACGAGCAGTACTTC. It translates to CASSIEPGGSYEQYF.

About this clone: This CDR3 is also generated by other DNA sequences in the sample. The chain is built from TRBV29-1 and TRBJ2-7; 9 nucleotides align to TRBD2. The CDR3 length is 14 residues. Germline-derived CDR1 and CDR2 are SQVTM and ANQGSEA. The J segment lost 2 bases and the V segment lost 4 bases, leaving 6 bases of the junction unmatched. The CDR3 is CSVVGRGGPYEQYF. CDR3 DNA sequence: TGCAGCGTTGTAGGGCGGGGGGGGCCCTACGAGCAGTACTTC.

J is TRBJ2-7 and V is TRBV28; 7 bases align to TRBD1. The CDR3 is made up of 14 amino acids. V shed 5 bases, J shed 0 bases, and the junction held 4 bases outside the gene matches. CDR1 is MDHEN and CDR2 is SYDVKM in the germline V gene. This CDR3 reads CASSTGASSYEQYV. CDR3 coding DNA: TGTGCCAGCAGTACAGGGGCCAGCTCCTACGAGCAGTACGTC.

This chain joins TRBV3-1 (or the pseudogene TRBV3-2) and TRBJ2-1, with D possibly matching TRBD1 (7 bases). The V gene lost 0 bases and the J gene lost 10 bases, with 16 bases spanning the gap. Germline V gene lookup returns CDR1 LGHDT and CDR2 YNNKEL (reference sequence). The CDR3 length is 15 residues. In DNA form, the CDR3 reads TGTGCCAGCAGCCAAGATCGGGGGTGGGGACAGGAGCAGTTCTTC. It specifies CASSQDRGWGQEQFF.

V usage is TRBV6-4 and J usage is TRBJ1-1; 7 bases align to TRBD1. J was trimmed by 11 bases and V by 3 bases; bases with no gene match: 9. This CDR3 spans 13 amino acids. Germline V lookup: CDR1 MRHNA, CDR2 SNTAGT. The chain's CDR3 is CASSEESTGVAFF. The CDR3 region has the DNA TGTGCCAGCAGTGAAGAAAGTACAGGGGTCGCTTTCTTT.

This rearrangement joins TRBV7-2 to TRBJ2-5; D is unclear. CDR1 and CDR2 (germline): SGHTA, FQGNSA. Trimming took off 2 bases at V and 2 bases at J, with 12 bases between the two ends. This CDR3 comprises 15 residues. This CDR3 reads CASSLRGNGQETQYF. CDR3 DNA: TGTGCCAGCAGCTTACGTGGGAATGGGCAAGAGACCCAGTACTTC.

The chain has TRBV2 and TRBJ2-3, with D perhaps assigned TRBD1 or TRBD2 (5 bases each). CDR1 is SNHLY and CDR2 is FYNNEI in the germline V gene. The CDR3 sequence is 13 residues long. Trimming shortened V by 6 bases and J by 5 bases, and 12 bases separated the two germline ends. This CDR3 is CASRPSGGDTQYF. In DNA, the CDR3 is TGTGCCAGCAGACCATCTGGGGGAGATACGCAGTATTTT.

The chain carries TRBV28 and TRBJ1-2; 12 nucleotides line up with TRBD1. CDR1 is MDHEN and CDR2 is SYDVKM in the germline V gene. The CDR3 sequence is 16 residues long. V shed 4 bases and J 4 bases; nucleotides not matched to a gene: 7. Written as DNA, the CDR3 is TGTGCCAGCAGTTCCCTGGGACAGGGGGCCCCCTATGGCTACACCTTC. Translated: CASSSLGQGAPYGYTF.